This T cell receptor beta chain was profiled in a study of T cell responses to AZD1222 COVID-19 vaccine. Study-level findings and limits: Repertoire samples came only from after the peak T cell response.

The CDR3 has 15 residues. Profiling relied on immunoSEQ multiplex PCR, and the TCRdb table lists in-frame clones only, not all of them. The sample contains 160,000 or so clones, 85% to 95% of which appear only once. Points on this clone: No antigen is known for it.

The rearrangement joins TRBV12-2 to TRBJ1-1; the table calls TRBD1, which could not be checked here. TRBV12-2 is a recognized pseudogene. The input for sequencing was peripheral blood, taken on day 0 of AZD1222 vaccination. This clonotype originated in an adult in good health. The CDR3 loop reads CASRGPPGHSTEAFF. The CDR3 region has the DNA TGTGCAAGTCGCGGGCCTCCGGGACATTCCACTGAAGCTTTCTTT.